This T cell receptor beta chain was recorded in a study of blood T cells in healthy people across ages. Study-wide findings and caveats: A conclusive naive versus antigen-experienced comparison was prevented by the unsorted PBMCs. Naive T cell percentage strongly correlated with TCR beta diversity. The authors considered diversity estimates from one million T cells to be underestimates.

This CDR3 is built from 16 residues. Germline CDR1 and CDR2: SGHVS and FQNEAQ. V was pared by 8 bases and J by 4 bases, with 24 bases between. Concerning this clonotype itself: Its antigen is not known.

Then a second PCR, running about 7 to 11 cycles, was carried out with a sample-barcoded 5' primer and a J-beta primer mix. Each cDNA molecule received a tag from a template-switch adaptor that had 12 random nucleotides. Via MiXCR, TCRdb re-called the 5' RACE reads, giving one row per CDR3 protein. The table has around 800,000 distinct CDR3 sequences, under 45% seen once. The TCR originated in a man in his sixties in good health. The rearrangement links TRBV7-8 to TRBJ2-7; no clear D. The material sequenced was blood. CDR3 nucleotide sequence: TGTGCCAGCGGCCCCCCTAGTCCCCTCGTTAATTACGAGCAGTACTTC. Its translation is CASGPPSPLVNYEQYF. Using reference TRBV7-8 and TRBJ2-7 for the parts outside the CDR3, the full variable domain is GAGVSQSPRYKVAKRGQDVALRCDPISGHVSLFWYQQALGQGPEFLTYFQNEAQLDKSGLPSDRFFAERPEGSVSTLKIQRTQQEDSAVYLCASGPPSPLVNYEQYFGPGTRLTVT.